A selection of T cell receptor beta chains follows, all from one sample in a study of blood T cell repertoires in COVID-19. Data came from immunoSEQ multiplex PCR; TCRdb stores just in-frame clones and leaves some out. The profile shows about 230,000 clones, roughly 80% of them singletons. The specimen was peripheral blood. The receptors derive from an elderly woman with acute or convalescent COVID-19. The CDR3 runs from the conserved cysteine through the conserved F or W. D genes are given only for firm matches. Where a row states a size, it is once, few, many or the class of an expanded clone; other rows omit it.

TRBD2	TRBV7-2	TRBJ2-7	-	CASSLGGVITYEQYF	TGTGCCAGCAGTCTTGGGGGGGTGATCACCTACGAGCAGTACTTC
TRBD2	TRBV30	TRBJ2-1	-	CAWIGLAGGSYNEQFF	TGTGCCTGGATCGGACTAGCGGGGGGATCATACAATGAGCAGTTCTTC
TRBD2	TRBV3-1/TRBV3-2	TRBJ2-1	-	CASSQVLPAGVGNEQFF	TGTGCCAGCAGCCAAGTTCTGCCAGCGGGAGTGGGTAATGAGCAGTTCTTC
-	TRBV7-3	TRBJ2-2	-	CASSLRAGELFF	TGTGCCAGCAGCTTACGGGCCGGGGAGCTGTTTTTT
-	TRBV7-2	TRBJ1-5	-	CASSLWGGASNQPQHF	TGTGCCAGCAGCTTATGGGGGGGCGCGAGCAATCAGCCCCAGCATTTT
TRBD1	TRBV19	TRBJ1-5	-	CASSPGTENQPQHF	TGTGCCAGTAGTCCGGGGACAGAGAATCAGCCCCAGCATTTT
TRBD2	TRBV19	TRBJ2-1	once	CASSMVGGETEQFF	TGTGCCAGTAGTATGGTGGGGGGGGAAACCGAGCAGTTCTTC
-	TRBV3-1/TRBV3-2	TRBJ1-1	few	CASRKLQGNTEAFF	TGTGCCAGCAGAAAACTACAGGGAAACACTGAAGCTTTCTTT
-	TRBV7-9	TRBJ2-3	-	CASSIGTSTDTQYF	TGTGCCAGCAGCATAGGGACTAGCACAGATACGCAGTATTTT
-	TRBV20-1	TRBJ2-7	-	CSASLHEQYF	TGCAGTGCTAGTCTCCACGAGCAGTACTTC
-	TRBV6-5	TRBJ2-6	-	CASSAVRANVLTF	TGTGCCAGCAGCGCGGTTAGGGCCAACGTCCTGACTTTC
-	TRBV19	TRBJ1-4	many	CASSMNQWAGREKLFF	TGTGCCAGTAGTATGAACCAATGGGCAGGGAGGGAAAAACTGTTTTTT
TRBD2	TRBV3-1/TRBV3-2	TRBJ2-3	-	CASSQDPASGRAAQYF	TGTGCCAGCAGCCAAGATCCGGCTAGCGGGAGGGCCGCGCAGTATTTT
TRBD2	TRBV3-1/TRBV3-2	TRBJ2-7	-	CASSQTGGISYEQYF	TGTGCCAGCAGCCAAACGGGAGGGATCTCATACGAGCAGTACTTC
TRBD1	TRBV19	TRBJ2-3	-	CASSMDRASTDTQYF	TGTGCCAGTAGTATGGACAGGGCAAGCACAGATACGCAGTATTTT
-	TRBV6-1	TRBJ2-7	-	CASSEALGGYEQYF	TGTGCCAGCAGTGAAGCGCTTGGGGGGTACGAGCAGTACTTC
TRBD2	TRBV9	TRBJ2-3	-	CASSVHRGGRTDTQYF	TGTGCCAGCAGCGTTCATCGGGGGGGCAGGACAGATACGCAGTATTTT
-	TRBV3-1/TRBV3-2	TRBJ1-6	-	CASSQVVQGGSPLHF	TGTGCCAGCAGCCAAGTCGTCCAGGGAGGGTCACCCCTCCACTTT
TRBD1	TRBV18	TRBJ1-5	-	CASSPGQGARGNQPQHF	TGTGCCAGCTCACCGGGACAGGGGGCGCGGGGCAATCAGCCCCAGCATTTT
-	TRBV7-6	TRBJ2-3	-	CASRAASTDTQYF	TGTGCCAGCAGGGCGGCGTCCACAGATACGCAGTATTTT
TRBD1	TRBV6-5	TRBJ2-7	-	CASLKPGQGTYEQYF	TGTGCCAGCCTAAAACCGGGACAGGGGACATACGAGCAGTACTTC
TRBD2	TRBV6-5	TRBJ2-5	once	CASSPPGGLFGTQYF	TGTGCCAGCAGTCCGCCGGGGGGTCTGTTCGGGACCCAGTACTTC
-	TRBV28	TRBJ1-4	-	CASSPNQWGANEKLFF	TGTGCCAGCAGTCCGAATCAATGGGGGGCTAATGAAAAACTGTTTTTT
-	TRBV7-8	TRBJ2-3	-	CASRRGRDTDTQYF	TGTGCCAGCCGTAGGGGGAGGGACACAGATACGCAGTATTTT
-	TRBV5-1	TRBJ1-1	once	CASSLDGRQDTEAFF	TGCGCCAGCAGCTTGGATGGCAGACAAGACACTGAAGCTTTCTTT
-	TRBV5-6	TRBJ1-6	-	CASRDSYNSPLHF	TGTGCCAGCAGGGACAGCTATAATTCACCCCTCCACTTT
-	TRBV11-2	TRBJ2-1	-	CASSRSFGQFF	TGTGCCAGCAGTCGCAGTTTTGGGCAGTTCTTC
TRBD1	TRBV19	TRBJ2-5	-	CASSSRDRIKGLETQYF	TGTGCCAGTAGTTCCCGGGACAGGATTAAGGGACTAGAGACCCAGTACTTC
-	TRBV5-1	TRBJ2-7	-	CASSDAPGAYEQYF	TGCGCCAGCAGCGACGCCCCGGGGGCCTACGAGCAGTACTTC
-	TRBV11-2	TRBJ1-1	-	CASRLRTEAFF	TGTGCCAGCCGCCTGCGGACTGAAGCTTTCTTT
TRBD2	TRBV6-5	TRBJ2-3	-	CASRPGLAGDTQYF	TGTGCCAGCAGGCCCGGACTAGCGGGAGATACGCAGTATTTT
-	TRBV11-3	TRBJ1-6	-	CASSSGAEQPLHF	TGTGCCAGCAGCTCGGGAGCAGAACAGCCCCTCCACTTT
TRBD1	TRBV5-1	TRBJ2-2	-	CASSLRQGAAGELFF	TGCGCCAGCAGCTTGCGGCAGGGGGCGGCCGGGGAGCTGTTTTTT
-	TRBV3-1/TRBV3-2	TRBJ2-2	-	CASSQSPGDRTGELFF	TGTGCCAGCAGCCAATCCCCGGGAGACCGCACCGGGGAGCTGTTTTTT
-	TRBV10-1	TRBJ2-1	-	CATCVGGRNEQFF	TGCGCCACCTGCGTTGGAGGCAGGAATGAGCAGTTCTTC
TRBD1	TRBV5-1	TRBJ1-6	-	CASSSGQERGSPLHF	TGCGCCAGCAGCTCGGGACAGGAGAGGGGTTCACCCCTCCACTTT
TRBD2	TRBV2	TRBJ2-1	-	CASSALGGTVDEQFF	TGTGCCAGCAGTGCTTTGGGGGGGACGGTGGATGAGCAGTTCTTC
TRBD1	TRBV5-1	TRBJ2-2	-	CASTRQGTTGELFF	TGCGCCAGCACCAGACAGGGGACCACCGGGGAGCTGTTTTTT
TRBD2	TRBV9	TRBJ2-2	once	CASKGGLAGGTGELFF	TGTGCCAGCAAAGGAGGGCTAGCGGGAGGGACCGGGGAGCTGTTTTTT
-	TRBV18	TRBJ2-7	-	CASSPNGRGYEQYF	TGTGCCAGCTCACCAAACGGCAGGGGCTACGAGCAGTACTTC
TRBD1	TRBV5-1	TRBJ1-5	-	CASSLTGQGDQPQHF	TGCGCCAGCAGCTTGACGGGACAGGGGGATCAGCCCCAGCATTTT
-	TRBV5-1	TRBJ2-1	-	CASSLVAASSYNEQFF	TGCGCCAGCAGCTTGGTGGCGGCAAGCTCCTACAATGAGCAGTTCTTC
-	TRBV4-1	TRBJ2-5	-	CASSQVGTGQKYF	TGCGCCAGCAGCCAAGTTGGGACGGGACAAAAGTACTTC
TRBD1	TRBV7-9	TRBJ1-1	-	CASSQQGIDTEAFF	TGTGCCAGCAGCCAACAGGGGATTGACACTGAAGCTTTCTTT
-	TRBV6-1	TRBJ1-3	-	CASSDPGGNTIYF	TGTGCCAGCAGTGATCCCGGGGGAAACACCATATATTTT
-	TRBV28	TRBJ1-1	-	CASSSSQGNTEAFF	TGTGCCAGCAGTTCATCCCAGGGGAACACTGAAGCTTTCTTT
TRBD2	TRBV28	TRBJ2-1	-	CASKKGGRWNEQFF	TGTGCCAGCAAGAAGGGCGGGAGGTGGAATGAGCAGTTCTTC
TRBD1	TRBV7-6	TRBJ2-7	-	CASSLSGTGVYEQYF	TGTGCCAGCAGCTTATCAGGAACAGGGGTCTACGAGCAGTACTTC
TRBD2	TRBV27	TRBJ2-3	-	CASSSGGRWERGTDTQYF	TGTGCCAGCAGTTCCGGCGGGAGGTGGGAGAGGGGCACAGATACGCAGTATTTT
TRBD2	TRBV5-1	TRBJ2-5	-	CASSLVLAGETQYF	TGCGCCAGCAGCTTGGTACTAGCGGGGGAGACCCAGTACTTC
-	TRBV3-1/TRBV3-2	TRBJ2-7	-	CASSQDLGKGSFSYEQYF	TGTGCCAGCAGCCAAGATCTCGGGAAGGGTAGCTTTTCCTACGAGCAGTACTTC
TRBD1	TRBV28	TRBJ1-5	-	CASSERAGQGMQPQHF	TGTGCCAGCAGTGAGCGAGCGGGACAGGGAATGCAGCCCCAGCATTTT
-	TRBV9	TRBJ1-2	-	CASSDAGLGYGYTF	TGTGCCAGCAGCGACGCAGGGTTGGGGTATGGCTACACCTTC
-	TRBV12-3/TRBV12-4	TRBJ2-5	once	CASSLGPETQYF	TGTGCCAGCAGTCTGGGCCCAGAGACCCAGTACTTC